The 15 T cell receptor beta chains below all came from one sample that was sequenced in a study of shared clonotypes between healthy human individuals. Profiling relied on immunoSEQ multiplex PCR, and the TCRdb table lists in-frame clones only, not all of them. The sample holds about 710,000 clones, about three quarters seen once. Sequenced sample: memory CD4+ T cells sorted from blood. Subset here: CD45RA-negative fraction. The receptors were sampled from a woman in her thirties in good health.

DNA for the CDR3: TGTGCCAGTAGTGCGGGACAGGTCCTAAGGGATGAGCAGTTCTTC. It encodes CASSAGQVLRDEQFF. The V and J genes are TRBV19 and TRBJ2-1; 8 bases map to TRBD1. Germline lookup yields CDR1 LNHDA and CDR2 SQIVND (reference sequence). With 5 bases clipped from V and 8 bases from J, the junction kept 11 bases outside the gene matches. There are 15 residues in the CDR3. The entire variable domain, with the rest obtained from reference TRBV19 and TRBJ2-1, is as follows: DGGITQSPKYLFRKEGQNVTLSCEQNLNHDAMYWYRQDPGQGLRLIYYSQIVNDFQKGDIAEGYSVSREKKESFPLTVTSAQKNPTAFYLCASSAGQVLRDEQFFGPGTRLTVL.

The V gene is TRBV4-1, the J gene TRBJ2-5; D ambiguous. The CDR3 length is 13 residues. CDR1 is MGHRA and CDR2 is YSYEKL in the germline V gene. The V gene lost 3 bases and the J gene lost 5 bases, with 10 bases spanning the gap. The chain's CDR3 is CASSHLIGETQYF. CDR3 coding DNA: TGCGCCAGCAGCCACCTTATTGGGGAGACCCAGTACTTC.

This clone has only a few counts. The CDR3 spells CALSERNQPQHF. The CDR3 DNA reads TGTGCCTTATCAGAGAGGAATCAGCCCCAGCATTTT. The genes are TRBV30 and TRBJ1-5; D gene uncertain. Germline V gene lookup returns CDR1 GTSNPN and CDR2 SVGIG (reference sequence). Trimming stripped 7 bases from V and 4 bases from J, with 11 bases between. This CDR3 contains 12 residues.

This clone was detected a few times. V and J are TRBV6-4 and TRBJ2-2; no clear D gene. Between the trimmed V and J ends, which lost 6 bases and 3 bases, there was a span of 11 bases. This CDR3 spans 14 amino acids. Germline assignment: CDR1 MRHNA and CDR2 SNTAGT. The CDR3 nucleotides read TGTGCCAGCAGCGAGCAACCGCACACCGGGGAGCTGTTTTTT. As protein: CASSEQPHTGELFF.

V usage is TRBV6-6 and J usage is TRBJ2-2; the D gene is possibly TRBD1 (6 bases). CDR1 MNHNY and CDR2 SVGAGI come from the germline V gene (reference sequence). The CDR3 is 16 residues long. Between the trimmed V and J ends, which lost 5 bases and 6 bases, there was a span of 19 bases. CDR3 DNA sequence: TGTGCCAGCAGTCCAGGACAGTCCGGGATCGCCGGGGAGCTGTTTTTT. Protein sequence: CASSPGQSGIAGELFF.

The gene calls are TRBV2 and TRBJ1-1; TRBD1 aligns across 9 bases. The germline V gene encodes CDR1 SNHLY and CDR2 FYNNEI. The CDR3 extends over 15 amino acids. J gave up 2 bases and V 5 bases, and 6 bases lay outside the gene matches. CDR3 protein: CASSNRDRANTEAFF. The DNA for the CDR3 is TGTGCCAGCAGTAATCGGGACAGGGCTAACACTGAAGCTTTCTTT.

The chain has TRBV5-1 and TRBJ2-1; 9 bases are shared with TRBD2. Germline V CDR1 and CDR2: SGHRS, YFSETQ. With 4 bases clipped from V and 6 bases from J, the junction kept 5 bases outside the gene matches. This CDR3 has 14 residues. CDR3 amino acids: CASSGTAGGNEQFF. The DNA for the CDR3 is TGCGCCAGCAGCGGAACAGCGGGGGGCAATGAGCAGTTCTTC.

This chain connects TRBV11-2 to TRBJ2-1; tentatively, D is TRBD1 (6 bases). Per germline, CDR1 SGHAT and CDR2 FQNNGV. The CDR3 runs 17 residues. Trimming pared 0 bases from V and 1 base from J, leaving 13 bases between. CDR3 in DNA: TGTGCCAGCAGCTTAGAAGGTGGGCAGGGGTCCTACAATGAGCAGTTCTTC. This sequence encodes CASSLEGGQGSYNEQFF.

The chain has TRBV7-2 and TRBJ2-3, with 9 bases lining up with TRBD1. The V and J ends lost 6 bases and 1 base, in that order; junction bases with no gene match: 2. This CDR3 is 14 amino acids long. The germline CDR1 and CDR2 sequences are SGHTA and FQGNSA. CDR3 sequence: CASRRQGGTDTQYF. Here the CDR3 DNA reads TGTGCCAGCAGGAGACAGGGGGGCACAGATACGCAGTATTTT. Together with reference TRBV7-2 and TRBJ2-3, the CDR3 gives the full variable domain: GAGVSQSPSNKVTEKGKDVELRCDPISGHTALYWYRQSLGQGLEFLIYFQGNSAPDKSGLPSDRFSAERTGGSVSTLTIQRTQQEDSAVYLCASRRQGGTDTQYFGPGTRLTVL.

With respect to this clone: The sample has other DNA sequences that encode this CDR3 too. CDR3 in DNA: TGTGCCAGCAGCGTAGGGACGGGGAACAATCAGCCCCAGCATTTT. Protein sequence: CASSVGTGNNQPQHF. This chain connects TRBV9 to TRBJ1-5, with no clear D. Germline CDR1 reads SGDLS; CDR2 reads YYNGEE. This CDR3 region has 15 residues. Trimming took off 0 bases at V and 3 bases at J, with 10 bases between the two ends.

This rearrangement joins TRBV6-1 to TRBJ1-2; 7 bases agree with TRBD1. CDR3 length: 15 residues. The germline gives CDR1 MNHNS, CDR2 SASEGT. Trimming cost V 3 bases and J 4 bases; bases outside gene matches: 8. The CDR3 bases are TGTGCCAGCAGTGAGGTTCGACAGGGAGGCTATGGCTACACCTTC. This sequence encodes CASSEVRQGGYGYTF.

The CDR3 here is CASSLGDRNTEAFF. The CDR3 DNA is TGCGCCAGCAGCTTGGGCGACCGGAACACTGAAGCTTTCTTT. V and J are TRBV5-1 and TRBJ1-1; D not certain. The CDR3 sequence is 14 residues long. Germline V gene sequence: CDR1 SGHRS, CDR2 YFSETQ. Trimming took off 0 bases at V and 1 base at J, with 7 bases between the two ends.

The chain couples TRBV28 to TRBJ1-3, with D hard to call. The CDR3 sequence is 16 residues long. Trimming took 0 bases from V and 3 from J, leaving 12 bases between them. CDR1 is MDHEN, CDR2 SYDVKM, per germline. The CDR3 spells CASSLWSSLYGNTIYF. CDR3 nucleotides: TGTGCCAGCAGTTTATGGTCCAGTCTATATGGAAACACCATATATTTT.

V usage is TRBV11-2 and J usage is TRBJ2-4, with D unresolved. The CDR3 length is 14 residues. Per germline, CDR1 SGHAT and CDR2 FQNNGV. Deletions cut 5 bases from V and 0 bases from J, with 8 bases between. CDR3 in amino acids: CASSPTLAKNIQYF. The DNA for the CDR3 is TGTGCCAGCAGCCCGACGTTAGCCAAAAACATTCAGTACTTC.

Worth noting for this clone: A read error is the likely source, as a far larger clone sits one nucleotide away. Other DNA variants within this sample encode the same CDR3. The rearrangement links TRBV7-2 to TRBJ2-3; D not resolved. The CDR3 covers 12 residues. Trimming took 3 bases from V and 2 from J, leaving 3 bases between them. From germline, CDR1 is SGHTA and CDR2 FQGNSA. The CDR3 nucleotides read TGTGCCAGCAGCTTGTTCACAGATACGCAGTATTTT. Its protein product is CASSLFTDTQYF.